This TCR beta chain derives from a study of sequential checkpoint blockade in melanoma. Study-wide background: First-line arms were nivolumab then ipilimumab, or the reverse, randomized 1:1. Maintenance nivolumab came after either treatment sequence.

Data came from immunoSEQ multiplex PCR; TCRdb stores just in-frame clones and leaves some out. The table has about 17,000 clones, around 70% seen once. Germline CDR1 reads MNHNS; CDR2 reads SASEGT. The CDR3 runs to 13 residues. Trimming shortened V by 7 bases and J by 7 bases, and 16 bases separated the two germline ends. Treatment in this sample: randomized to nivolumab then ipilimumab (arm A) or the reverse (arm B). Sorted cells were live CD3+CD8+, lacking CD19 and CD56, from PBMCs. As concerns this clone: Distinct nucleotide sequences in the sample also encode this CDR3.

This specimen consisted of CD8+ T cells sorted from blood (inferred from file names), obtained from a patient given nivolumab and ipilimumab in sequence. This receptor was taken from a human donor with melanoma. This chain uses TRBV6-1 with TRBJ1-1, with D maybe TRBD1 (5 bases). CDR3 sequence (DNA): TGTGCCAGCAAGGGGCCAGGTGGAGATGAAGCTTTCTTT. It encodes CASKGPGGDEAFF.